What follows are 7 T cell receptor beta chains derived from one specimen sequenced in a study of tumor and adjacent non-tumor tissue in lung cancer. Three rounds of nested PCR, following a modified ARM-PCR protocol, produced the TCRbeta library. TCRdb ran MiXCR on the multiplex PCR reads and lists one entry per CDR3 protein. Among around 57,000 distinct CDR3 sequences listed, roughly two thirds were seen once. RNA was extracted from bulk tissue without any cell sorting. Distant lung tissue was collected more than 3 cm away from the tumor edge. Sequencing was carried out using distant non-tumor lung tissue. Receptors originate from a man aged 70 or older with non-small cell lung cancer.

Comments on this clonotype: Given a much more abundant clone one base away, this may be a read error. The rearrangement links TRBV6-6 to TRBJ2-5, with TRBD1 as a possible D gene (6 bases). Germline V gene lookup returns CDR1 MNHNY and CDR2 SVGAGI (reference sequence). This CDR3 is 15 amino acids long. Here the CDR3 reads CVSSYTPTGGETQYF. In DNA form, the CDR3 reads TGTGTCAGCAGTTATACCCCGACAGGCGGAGAGACCCAGTACTTC.

In this sample, this clonotype turned up many times. The V and J genes are TRBV6-1 and TRBJ2-7, with TRBD2 matching over 7 bases. J lost 0 bases, V lost 3 bases, and 5 bases had no gene match. The CDR3 has 15 residues. Germline-derived CDR1 and CDR2 are MNHNS and SASEGT. DNA for the CDR3: TGTGCCAGCAGTGACAGGGAGGGTGACTCCTACGAGCAGTACTTC. As protein: CASSDREGDSYEQYF.

A few counts support this clonotype. It may be a read error: a sequence one base away is much more abundant. The gene calls are TRBV4-1 and TRBJ2-6; 8 bases map to TRBD2. The CDR3 extends over 19 amino acids. CDR1 MGHRA and CDR2 YSYEKL come from the germline V gene. The CDR3 region has the DNA TGCGCCAGCGGCCAAGACGCCGTAGCGGGGAAGGCTGGGGCCAACGTCCTGACTTTC. This translates into CASGQDAVAGKAGANVLTF.

A note on this clonotype: This may be a read error, as it is one base from a much larger clone. V is TRBV12-3 or TRBV12-4 and J is TRBJ1-4; possible D gene TRBD1, 5 bases. V was cut by 0 bases and J by 0 bases, with 8 bases left in between. The CDR3 is 16 amino acids. The CDR3 DNA reads as TGTGCCAGCAGTTTAGCGGACATTGCAACTAATGAAAAACTGTTTTTT. Its translation: CASSLADIATNEKLFF.

The chain recombines TRBV30 with TRBJ2-5; D possibly corresponds to TRBD1 (5 bases). Germline values: CDR1 GTSNPN, CDR2 SVGIG (reference sequence). The CDR3 totals 15 residues. Trimming left V 2 bases short and J 4 bases short, with 17 bases between. The CDR3 DNA reads TGTGCCTGGAGTCTCTTCCTAGGGGCGGCAGAGACCCAGTACTTC. It encodes CAWSLFLGAAETQYF.

Notes on this clonotype: A read error is likely, as this CDR3 ends without the conserved phenylalanine or tryptophan. The V and J genes are TRBV7-9 and TRBJ1-1; D is possibly TRBD1 (6 bases). There are 15 residues in the CDR3. V lost 3 bases, J lost 5 bases, and 16 bases lay in between. CDR1 and CDR2 (germline): SEHNR, FQNEAQ (reference sequence). The CDR3, as DNA: TGTGCCAGCAGCTTGGGGGGAAACAGGGATACTGAAGCTTTCTCT. Its translation: CASSLGGNRDTEAFS.

Details on this clonotype: A much bigger clone sits one base away, suggesting this may be a read error. The chain joins TRBV5-1 to TRBJ1-5; D is uncertain. From germline, CDR1 is SGHRS and CDR2 YFSETQ. CDR3 length: 15 residues. For the CDR3, the DNA is TGCGCCAACAGCTTGGGCAACCAAAGCAATCAGCCCCAGCATTTT. Translated, it gives CANSLGNQSNQPQHF.